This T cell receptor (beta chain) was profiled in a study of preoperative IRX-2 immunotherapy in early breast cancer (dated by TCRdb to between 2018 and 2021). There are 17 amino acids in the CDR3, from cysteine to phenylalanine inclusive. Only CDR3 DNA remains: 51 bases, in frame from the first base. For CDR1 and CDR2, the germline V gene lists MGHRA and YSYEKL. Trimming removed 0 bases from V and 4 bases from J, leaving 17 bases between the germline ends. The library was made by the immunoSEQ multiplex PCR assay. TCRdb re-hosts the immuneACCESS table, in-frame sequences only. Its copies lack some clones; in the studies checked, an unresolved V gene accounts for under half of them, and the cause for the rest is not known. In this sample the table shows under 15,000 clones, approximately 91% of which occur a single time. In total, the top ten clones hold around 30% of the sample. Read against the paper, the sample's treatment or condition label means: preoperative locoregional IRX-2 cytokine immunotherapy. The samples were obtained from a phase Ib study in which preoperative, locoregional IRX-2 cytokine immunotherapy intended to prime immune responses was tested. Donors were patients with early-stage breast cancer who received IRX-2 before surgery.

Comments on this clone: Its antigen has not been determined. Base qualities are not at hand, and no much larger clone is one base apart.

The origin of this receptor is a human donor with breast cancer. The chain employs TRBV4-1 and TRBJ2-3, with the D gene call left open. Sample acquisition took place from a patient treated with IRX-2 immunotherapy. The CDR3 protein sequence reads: CASSQDSARNFADTQYF. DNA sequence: TGCGCCAGCAGCCAAGATAGTGCTAGAAACTTCGCAGATACGCAGTATTTT.